The 13 T cell receptor beta chains reported below all come from one sample, sequenced in a study of T cells in Graves' hyperthyroidism and ophthalmopathy. Researchers amplified the TCR beta CDR3 regions from RNA transcripts. The TCR CDR3 was amplified in a first-round RT-PCR using the HTBI primer set. Each CDR3 protein gets one entry after TCRdb re-called the multiplex PCR reads with MiXCR. The sample shows fewer than 450,000 distinct CDR3 sequences, about 18% of them seen only once. Material for sequencing was blood. The receptors were sampled from a woman aged 25 to 39 with Graves' hyperthyroidism that later progressed to Graves' ophthalmopathy.

This clonotype was picked up many times. The chain employs TRBV27 and TRBJ1-2; D is perhaps TRBD1 (5 bases). Trimming removed 2 bases from V and 7 bases from J, with 14 bases in between. Germline V CDR1 and CDR2: MNHEY, SMNVEV (reference sequence). This CDR3 spans 14 amino acids. The CDR3 DNA follows: TGTGCCAGCAGTTTAGGAAGGGGCGATTTTGGCTACACCTTC. This codes for CASSLGRGDFGYTF.

This clonotype has a handful of counts. This chain connects TRBV19 to TRBJ2-7; perhaps TRBD2 as D (7 bases). There are 16 residues in the CDR3. Germline loops: CDR1 LNHDA, CDR2 SQIVND (reference sequence). V shed 6 bases and J shed 3 bases, with 21 bases lying between them. CDR3 DNA sequence: TGTGCCAGTAGCAATAGGCGCGGGGGCGTCTACTACGAGCAGTACTTC. Amino acids: CASSNRRGGVYYEQYF.

This clonotype was counted between two and nine times. The chain is built from TRBV5-1 and TRBJ2-5; the D call may be TRBD1 or TRBD2 (5 bases each). The CDR3 is 15 residues long. V was trimmed by 2 bases and J by 5 bases, leaving 16 bases between them. Germline CDR1 SGHRS, CDR2 YFSETQ. CDR3 amino acids: CASSLGSGTKETQYF. CDR3 bases: TGCGCCAGCAGCTTAGGCTCAGGGACGAAGGAGACCCAGTACTTC.

This sequence joins TRBV4-1 and TRBJ1-6; the D is unclear. The germline gives CDR1 MGHRA, CDR2 YSYEKL. The CDR3 has 18 residues. The germline V and J ends were trimmed by 6 bases and 0 bases, with 18 bases remaining between them. CDR3 sequence reads: CASRLFAGPSSYNSPLHF. The CDR3 DNA follows: TGCGCCAGCAGACTTTTTGCAGGTCCCAGCTCCTATAATTCACCCCTCCACTTT.

In its sample, this clonotype was seen many times. The chain has TRBV6-1 and TRBJ1-2; the match to TRBD1 covers 7 bases. Losses at the gene ends were 7 bases for V and 0 bases for J; bases not matched to a gene: 11. The V gene's germline CDR1 is MNHNS and CDR2 SASEGT. The CDR3 loop spans 16 amino acids. CDR3 residues: CASTPWDSRANYGYTF. The CDR3 coding sequence is TGTGCCAGCACCCCCTGGGACAGTAGAGCTAACTATGGCTACACCTTC.

Concerning this clonotype: Since a much larger clone is just one base distant, this may be a read error. The chain links TRBV12-3 or TRBV12-4 to TRBJ1-5, with D tentatively TRBD1 (5 bases). The CDR3 length is 15 residues. CDR3 nucleotides: TGTGCCAGCAGTTTGTGGGGCGCGGGCAATCAGCACCAGCATTTT. Amino acid sequence: CASSLWGAGNQHQHF.

There are many counts of this clonotype. The rearrangement links TRBV12-3 or TRBV12-4 to TRBJ1-3; no clear D. V shed 0 bases and J shed 0 bases, with 3 bases lying between them. CDR3 size: 14 residues. CDR3 DNA sequence: TGTGCCAGCAGTTTAGCCAGCTCTGGAAACACCATATATTTT. Translation gives CASSLASSGNTIYF.

Many counts were recorded for this clonotype. The V gene is TRBV11-2, the J gene TRBJ1-1; 9 bases match TRBD1. Germline loops: CDR1 SGHAT, CDR2 FQNNGV. The CDR3 length is 16 residues. V lost 5 bases and J lost 1; bases outside the gene matches: 8. The CDR3 DNA sequence: TGTGCCAGCAGCCGCCCGGGACAGGGAGAGAACACTGAAGCTTTCTTT. Its translation is CASSRPGQGENTEAFF.

The table lists this clonotype with a few counts. The V gene is TRBV28, the J gene TRBJ2-2, with 10 nucleotides matching TRBD2. Germline loops: CDR1 MDHEN, CDR2 SYDVKM. The CDR3 runs 17 residues. The ends lost 1 base at V and 8 bases at J; junction bases unmatched: 10. This CDR3 reads CASSLFRLAGASGELFF. As DNA, the CDR3 is TGTGCCAGCAGTTTATTCCGGCTAGCGGGAGCTTCGGGGGAGCTGTTTTTT.

This clonotype was picked up many times. J is TRBJ2-7 and V is TRBV2, with D perhaps being TRBD1 or TRBD2 (5 bases each). V gave up 0 bases and J gave up 5 bases, with 11 bases separating them. Germline CDR1 SNHLY, CDR2 FYNNEI. CDR3 size: 14 residues. CDR3 protein: CASSEAMGTHEQYF. CDR3 DNA sequence: TGTGCCAGCAGTGAAGCTATGGGGACCCACGAGCAGTACTTC.

This clonotype was observed at least ten times. The V and J genes are TRBV18 and TRBJ2-3; the D is unclear. V shed 3 bases and J shed 3 bases, with 16 bases lying between them. The CDR3 has 16 amino acids. Germline assignment: CDR1 KGHSH and CDR2 LQKENI. The CDR3 reads CASSPRLAIKTDTQYF. The CDR3 DNA sequence: TGTGCCAGCTCACCGAGACTCGCTATCAAGACAGATACGCAGTATTTT.

The rearrangement links TRBV6-1 to TRBJ2-7; 9 bases are shared with TRBD1. The CDR3 is 16 amino acids. V lost 3 bases to trimming and J lost 2 bases; unmatched junction nucleotides: 8. Germline V gives CDR1 MNHNS, CDR2 SASEGT. CDR3 in amino acids: CASSDLRTGVPYEQYF. CDR3 DNA sequence: TGTGCCAGCAGTGACCTACGGACAGGGGTACCCTACGAGCAGTACTTC.

A few counts support this clonotype. A read error may produce the germline difference seen at one junction end. The rearrangement joins TRBV20-1 to TRBJ1-6, with 10 nucleotides matching TRBD1. Germline values: CDR1 DFQATT, CDR2 SNEGSKA (reference sequence). CDR3 length equals 14 residues. CDR3 residues: CSVRGDRGNSPLHF. The CDR3, as DNA: TGCAGTGTTAGAGGGGACAGGGGAAATTCACCCCTCCACTTT.